This T cell receptor beta chain was sequenced in a study of T cells in Graves' hyperthyroidism and ophthalmopathy. The length of the CDR3 is 14 residues. V was clipped by 4 bases and J by 6 bases, with 12 bases between them. Germline CDR1 reads ENHRY; CDR2 reads SYGVKD. This clonotype showed up many times. The cohort's ophthalmopathy patients, a group with duration under 3 months, had a Clinical Activity Score of at least 3 and a NOSPECS grade of at least 4. Exclusion of a patient resulted from uncontrolled infection, other autoimmune disease, pregnancy or lactation. Diagnostic decisions used clinical symptoms, serum thyroxine and TRAb, thyroid ultrasound and orbital computed tomography. Amplified TCR beta CDR3 regions derived from RNA transcripts. TCR CDR3 regions were first amplified by RT-PCR with HTBI primers. TCRdb re-derived calls from the multiplex PCR reads in MiXCR, one entry per CDR3 protein. Of about 610,000 distinct CDR3 sequences in the sample, roughly 16% were seen once.

This sequence originates from a woman between 35 and 50 years old with Graves' ophthalmopathy. The sample taken for sequencing was blood. The chain carries TRBV10-3 and TRBJ1-4; a possible D gene is TRBD1 (5 bases). The CDR3 loop is CAISAGAADEKLFF. The CDR3 DNA reads TGTGCCATCAGTGCCGGGGCCGCGGATGAAAAACTGTTTTTT.